This TCR beta chain was sequenced for a study of CD8 T cells in Susac syndrome. Sequencing of TCR beta was undertaken in CD8+ and CD4+ T cells derived from blood. Isolation of CD8+ and CD4+ T cells was performed negatively, whereas enrichment of TEMRA cells was done by FACS. Germline CDR1 reads SNHLY; CDR2 reads FYNNEI. The CDR3 length is 14 residues. V lost 7 bases, J lost 1 base, and 13 bases lay in between. Overall study results and limits: Only a relatively small number of individuals were included in the TCR sequencing and HLA analysis.

RNA in amounts of roughly 0.5 to 1 ug was reverse transcribed with random hexamers. Multiplex PCR with immunoSEQ amplified the TCR beta CDR3 across 54 Vbeta and 13 Jbeta. Each CDR3 protein gets one entry after TCRdb re-called the immunoSEQ multiplex PCR reads with MiXCR. The table records 190,000 or so distinct CDR3 sequences, around 93% of them present only once. A word on this clonotype: The antigen is undetermined.

This TCR came from a human donor with multiple sclerosis. The source material was CD4+ T cells from PBMCs. V gene TRBV2 combines with J gene TRBJ1-1, with D possibly matching TRBD1 (5 bases). CDR3 protein: CASTGGLRNTEAFF. In DNA, the CDR3 is TGTGCCAGCACTGGGGGGTTACGGAACACTGAAGCTTTCTTT.